The rows below give T cell receptor beta chains drawn from one sample of a study of naive and memory T cell subsets. TCRdb recomputed calls from the UMI-ligation and nested PCR reads with MiXCR, one row per CDR3 protein. The sample lists roughly 21,000 distinct CDR3 sequences, about 10% occurring once. Sequencing input: central memory CD8+ T cells from blood. The receptors come from a human donor in good health. The CDR3 runs from the conserved cysteine through the conserved F or W. D genes are given only for firm matches. Clone size is given for some rows only: seen once, a few or many times, or a class if the clone is expanded.

d_gene: .
abundance: medium-sized
v_gene: TRBV12-5
j_gene: TRBJ2-1
CDR3nt: TGTGCTAGTGAAACAGCCTCATGGGGGTCGGGCAATGAGCAGTTCTTC
CDR3aa: CASETASWGSGNEQFF

d_gene: .
abundance: many
v_gene: TRBV20-1
j_gene: TRBJ2-7
CDR3nt: TGCAGTGCCAACAAGGGATCCGGCGAGCAGTACTTC
CDR3aa: CSANKGSGEQYF

d_gene: .
abundance: many
v_gene: TRBV6-2/TRBV6-3
j_gene: TRBJ2-7
CDR3nt: TGTGCCAGCAGTCCTTCGGGATCCGAGCAGTACTTC
CDR3aa: CASSPSGSEQYF

d_gene: TRBD2
abundance: .
v_gene: TRBV9
j_gene: TRBJ2-1
CDR3nt: TGTGCCAGCAGCGACCCATTAGCGGGAGGGCCTGGAGAGCAGTTCTTC
CDR3aa: CASSDPLAGGPGEQFF

d_gene: TRBD1
abundance: many
v_gene: TRBV16
j_gene: TRBJ1-2
CDR3nt: TGTGCCAGCAGCCAATTGTCAGGGGGCGTTTTTAACTATGGCTACACCTTC
CDR3aa: CASSQLSGGVFNYGYTF

d_gene: .
abundance: few
v_gene: TRBV29-1
j_gene: TRBJ2-3
CDR3nt: TGCAGCGTTCGGAGTCAAAGACTGGCAGATACGCAGTATTTT
CDR3aa: CSVRSQRLADTQYF

d_gene: .
abundance: many
v_gene: TRBV14
j_gene: TRBJ2-1
CDR3nt: TGTGCCAGCAGCCAAGATCCCTGGGATGAGCAGTTCTTC
CDR3aa: CASSQDPWDEQFF

d_gene: .
abundance: few
v_gene: TRBV20-1
j_gene: TRBJ2-7
CDR3nt: TGCAGTGCTAGTGCTGCTGACATCCTGGCCGAGCAGTACTTC
CDR3aa: CSASAADILAEQYF

d_gene: .
abundance: .
v_gene: TRBV14
j_gene: TRBJ2-1
CDR3nt: TGTGCCAGCAGCTATACCCTAACCAATGAGCAGTTCTTC
CDR3aa: CASSYTLTNEQFF

d_gene: TRBD1
abundance: medium-sized
v_gene: TRBV28
j_gene: TRBJ1-1
CDR3nt: TGTGCCACCATGCTAGACAGGGGAAGAACTGAAGCTTTCTTT
CDR3aa: CATMLDRGRTEAFF

d_gene: .
abundance: .
v_gene: TRBV11-2
j_gene: TRBJ2-5
CDR3nt: TGTGCCAGCAGCCAACCGGAGACCCAGTACTTC
CDR3aa: CASSQPETQYF

d_gene: .
abundance: few
v_gene: TRBV5-1
j_gene: TRBJ2-6
CDR3nt: TGCGCCAGCAGCTTGGGCATAGGCCACTCTGGGGCCAACGTCCTGACTTTC
CDR3aa: CASSLGIGHSGANVLTF

d_gene: .
abundance: few
v_gene: TRBV28
j_gene: TRBJ2-3
CDR3nt: TGTGCCAGCAGCCCGGGGCCCTCGGGTGGGGGGAGTGATACGCAGTATTTT
CDR3aa: CASSPGPSGGGSDTQYF

d_gene: .
abundance: few
v_gene: TRBV28
j_gene: TRBJ2-5
CDR3nt: TGTGCCAGCAGCCCGGACGATGCCCAAGAGACCCAGTACTTC
CDR3aa: CASSPDDAQETQYF

d_gene: TRBD2
abundance: few
v_gene: TRBV12-3/TRBV12-4
j_gene: TRBJ2-1
CDR3nt: TGTGCCAGCAGTCTCGTCACGGGAGGTGAGCAGTTCTTC
CDR3aa: CASSLVTGGEQFF

d_gene: TRBD1
abundance: many
v_gene: TRBV5-1
j_gene: TRBJ2-3
CDR3nt: TGCGCCAGCAGCCCGGACAGGGGGCCCGACACAGATACGCAGTATTTT
CDR3aa: CASSPDRGPDTDTQYF

d_gene: TRBD2
abundance: .
v_gene: TRBV15
j_gene: TRBJ2-3
CDR3nt: TGTGCCACCAGCAGAGAGGCAGCGGGAGGGCCGGTGGCAGATACGCAGTATTTT
CDR3aa: CATSREAAGGPVADTQYF

d_gene: .
abundance: many
v_gene: TRBV6-2/TRBV6-3
j_gene: TRBJ1-2
CDR3nt: TGTGCCAGCAGTTACTCGATGGTCCCGGCGGACTATGGCTACACCTTC
CDR3aa: CASSYSMVPADYGYTF

d_gene: .
abundance: many
v_gene: TRBV5-6
j_gene: TRBJ2-1
CDR3nt: TGTGCCAGCAGCTTTGGGGGCACCTACAATGAGCAGTTCTTC
CDR3aa: CASSFGGTYNEQFF

d_gene: .
abundance: .
v_gene: TRBV9
j_gene: TRBJ1-6
CDR3nt: TGTGCCAGCAGCGTAGCTGGCGGGTCGAGTTCACCCCTCCACTTT
CDR3aa: CASSVAGGSSSPLHF

d_gene: .
abundance: medium-sized
v_gene: TRBV4-2
j_gene: TRBJ1-1
CDR3nt: TGTGCCAGCAGCCACGAAGACAGGAACACTGAAGCTTTCTTT
CDR3aa: CASSHEDRNTEAFF

d_gene: .
abundance: many
v_gene: TRBV3-1
j_gene: TRBJ2-1
CDR3nt: TGTGCCAGCAGCCAAGAGGAGAGCTCCTACAATGAGCAGTTCTTC
CDR3aa: CASSQEESSYNEQFF

d_gene: .
abundance: .
v_gene: TRBV5-4
j_gene: TRBJ2-2
CDR3nt: TGTGCCAGCAGCTTGGCCAAGACTCGGATTGGGGAGCTGTTTTTT
CDR3aa: CASSLAKTRIGELFF

d_gene: .
abundance: many
v_gene: TRBV21-1
j_gene: TRBJ2-1
CDR3nt: TGTGCCAGCAGTCTTTGGGAGACCGGTGACCCAAGCTCCTACAATGAGCAGTTCTTC
CDR3aa: CASSLWETGDPSSYNEQFF

d_gene: .
abundance: .
v_gene: TRBV6-5
j_gene: TRBJ2-1
CDR3nt: TGTGCCAGCAGCCCTGGGCCCTGGGAGAGGATCACAAATGAGCAGTTCTTC
CDR3aa: CASSPGPWERITNEQFF

d_gene: .
abundance: many
v_gene: TRBV7-2
j_gene: TRBJ1-5
CDR3nt: TGTGCCAGCAGCACGAATAGCAATCAGCCCCAGCATTTT
CDR3aa: CASSTNSNQPQHF

d_gene: .
abundance: .
v_gene: TRBV9
j_gene: TRBJ2-1
CDR3nt: TGTGCCAGCAGCGTTGAGGGAGGTTCCTACAATGAGCAGTTCTTC
CDR3aa: CASSVEGGSYNEQFF

d_gene: .
abundance: many
v_gene: TRBV6-2/TRBV6-3
j_gene: TRBJ1-1
CDR3nt: TGTGCCAGCTTAAAGGGGCCCGAAGCTTTCTTT
CDR3aa: CASLKGPEAFF

d_gene: TRBD1
abundance: .
v_gene: TRBV7-9
j_gene: TRBJ1-2
CDR3nt: TGTGCCAGCAGCTTAGCACCCGGGACAGCTCTATCGGGCTACACCTTC
CDR3aa: CASSLAPGTALSGYTF

d_gene: TRBD1
abundance: few
v_gene: TRBV7-3
j_gene: TRBJ2-7
CDR3nt: TGTGCCAGCAGCTTATCGACAGGGAGTGAGCAGTACTTC
CDR3aa: CASSLSTGSEQYF

d_gene: .
abundance: many
v_gene: TRBV21-1
j_gene: TRBJ2-5
CDR3nt: TGTGCCAGCAGTCCCCACGGACACTTTCAAGAGACCCAGTACTTC
CDR3aa: CASSPHGHFQETQYF

d_gene: .
abundance: many
v_gene: TRBV3-1
j_gene: TRBJ1-2
CDR3nt: TGTGCCAGCACCCCAGGAATACTAAACTATGGCTACACCTTC
CDR3aa: CASTPGILNYGYTF

d_gene: .
abundance: few
v_gene: TRBV27
j_gene: TRBJ2-2
CDR3nt: TGTGCCAGCAGTTTAGGGTACGGGATGAACACCGGGGAGCTGTTTTTT
CDR3aa: CASSLGYGMNTGELFF

d_gene: .
abundance: few
v_gene: TRBV2
j_gene: TRBJ2-3
CDR3nt: TGTGCCAGCAGTGAAGGTCTCGGGAGAAACACAGATACGCAGTATTTT
CDR3aa: CASSEGLGRNTDTQYF

d_gene: .
abundance: once
v_gene: TRBV6-6
j_gene: TRBJ2-5
CDR3nt: TGTGCCAGCAGTTACGGTGAGACCCAGTACTTC
CDR3aa: CASSYGETQYF

d_gene: TRBD2
abundance: many
v_gene: TRBV7-9
j_gene: TRBJ2-7
CDR3nt: TGTGCCAGCAGCCCCCGGCTAGCGGGAACCGAGCAGTACTTC
CDR3aa: CASSPRLAGTEQYF

d_gene: .
abundance: few
v_gene: TRBV11-2
j_gene: TRBJ2-1
CDR3nt: TGTGCCAGCATCCCAGGGGGGCTAGCGGGCCTCTACAATGAGCAGTTCTTC
CDR3aa: CASIPGGLAGLYNEQFF

d_gene: .
abundance: many
v_gene: TRBV12-3/TRBV12-4
j_gene: TRBJ2-3
CDR3nt: TGTGCCAGCAGTTTAGGATGGATAAATACGCAGTATTTT
CDR3aa: CASSLGWINTQYF

d_gene: TRBD1
abundance: large
v_gene: TRBV15
j_gene: TRBJ2-6
CDR3nt: TGTGCCACCAGCAGAGAAACAGGGGATGGGGCCAACGTCCTGACTTTC
CDR3aa: CATSRETGDGANVLTF